What follows describes a single TCR beta chain. These data originate in a study of blood T cells in healthy people across ages. PCR was performed a second time for about 6 to 12 cycles using a sample-barcoded 5' primer and a J-beta primer mix. TCRdb re-called the 5' RACE reads with MiXCR, one entry per CDR3 protein. The table shows about 800,000 distinct CDR3 sequences, with about three fifths occurring only once. Source material: blood. The TCR comes from a man aged 25-40 years in good health.

Written as DNA, the CDR3 is TGCAGTGCTCTACGGGACAGGCGCCTCGGGCAGTACTTC. It codes for CSALRDRRLGQYF. This chain joins TRBV20-1 and TRBJ2-7, with 8 bases that match TRBD1. With 5 bases clipped from V and 9 bases from J, the junction kept 12 bases outside the gene matches. This CDR3 is built from 13 residues. Germline CDR1 DFQATT, CDR2 SNEGSKA (reference sequence).